The 31 T cell receptor beta chains given below trace back to one sample, sequenced in a study of cytomegalovirus exposure and HLA in healthy donors. It was with 60 Vbeta and 13 Jbeta primers that the PCR ran. Repertoires were generated with immunoSEQ multiplex PCR, while TCRdb's copy carries only in-frame clones and drops some. The table records approximately 180,000 clones, over 75% of them present only once. Sequenced sample: PBMCs. The receptors shown here come from a man aged 35-49 years in good health and CMV-seropositive.

The V call is TRBV27, the J call TRBJ2-7, with D maybe TRBD1 (6 bases). CDR1 and CDR2 from the germline V gene are MNHEY and SMNVEV (reference sequence). Trimming took off 7 bases at V and 0 bases at J, with 7 bases between the two ends. There are 12 residues in the CDR3. CDR3 DNA sequence: TGTGCCAGCAAGGGGGACTCCTACGAGCAGTACTTC. This encodes CASKGDSYEQYF.

The V and J genes are TRBV19 and TRBJ2-6; D is ambiguous. This CDR3 is 15 amino acids long. CDR1 is LNHDA, CDR2 SQIVND, per germline (reference sequence). Between the trimmed V and J ends, which lost 1 base and 3 bases, there was a span of 7 bases. The CDR3 sequence is CASSIGARGANVLTF. The CDR3 nucleotides read TGTGCCAGTAGTATAGGAGCTCGTGGGGCCAACGTCCTGACTTTC.

The rearrangement joins TRBV28 to TRBJ2-7, with 7 bases matching TRBD2. Germline V gene data show CDR1 as MDHEN and CDR2 as SYDVKM. The CDR3 extends over 16 amino acids. V shed 6 bases and J 2 bases; nucleotides not matched to a gene: 13. In nucleotides, the CDR3 is TGTGCCAGCAGCACTCCGACCGGAGCGGGGACCTACGAGCAGTACTTC. It codes for CASSTPTGAGTYEQYF.

As regards this clone: Other DNA sequences in the same sample also yield this CDR3. CDR3 sequence reads: CASSSGLAGVYEQFF. CDR3 DNA sequence: TGCGCCAGCAGCTCGGGACTAGCGGGAGTCTATGAGCAGTTCTTC. This chain links TRBV5-1 with TRBJ2-1; 14 bases agree with TRBD2. The CDR3 consists of 15 residues. Germline assignment: CDR1 SGHRS and CDR2 YFSETQ. The junction had 4 bases not matched to a gene; V was cut back by 3 bases and J by 8 bases. The full variable domain, rest sourced from reference TRBV5-1 and TRBJ2-1, is KAGVTQTPRYLIKTRGQQVTLSCSPISGHRSVSWYQQTPGQGLQFLFEYFSETQRNKGNFPGRFSGRQFSNSRSEMNVSTLELGDSALYLCASSSGLAGVYEQFFGPGTRLTVL.

The sample holds a few counts of this clone. Other DNA sequences from this sample encode an identical CDR3 as well. The chain has TRBV5-1 and TRBJ1-5; D is unresolved. Germline assignment: CDR1 SGHRS and CDR2 YFSETQ. The CDR3 extends over 15 amino acids. V was trimmed by 0 bases and J by 3 bases, leaving 10 bases between them. The chain's CDR3 is CASSLDGQPNQPQHF. The CDR3 nucleotides read TGCGCCAGCAGCTTGGATGGGCAGCCCAATCAGCCCCAGCATTTT.

The chain carries TRBV5-6 and TRBJ2-1; TRBD1 aligns across 8 bases. The CDR3 is 15 amino acids. Germline trimming cut 0 bases from V and 6 bases from J; bases unmatched to any gene: 5. Germline lookup yields CDR1 SGHDT and CDR2 YYEEEE. The DNA of the CDR3 is TGTGCCAGCAGCTTGGTGACAGGGGTTCTCAATGAGCAGTTCTTC. Protein: CASSLVTGVLNEQFF.

The rearrangement uses TRBV28 and TRBJ1-2; TRBD1 matches at 7 bases. V trimming: 2 bases; J trimming: 3 bases; junction bases outside the gene matches: 6. The CDR3 covers 15 residues. Looked up from germline, CDR1 is MDHEN and CDR2 is SYDVKM. The CDR3 DNA sequence: TGTGCCAGCAGTTTAGGAGGACAGGCCCACTATGGCTACACCTTC. It translates to CASSLGGQAHYGYTF.

V gene TRBV19 combines with J gene TRBJ2-7; 8 bases are a match to TRBD2. J gave up 2 bases and V 3 bases, and 3 bases lay outside the gene matches. CDR3 length: 14 residues. The germline V gene has CDR1 LNHDA and CDR2 SQIVND (reference sequence). The CDR3 region is CASSIREGTYEQYF. CDR3 bases: TGTGCCAGTAGTATTCGGGAGGGGACCTACGAGCAGTACTTC.

In this sample, this clone turned up once. This chain joins TRBV5-1 and TRBJ2-3, with 8 positions matching TRBD2. Germline values: CDR1 SGHRS, CDR2 YFSETQ. The CDR3 is made up of 16 amino acids. The junction had 9 bases not matched to a gene; V was cut back by 6 bases and J by 0 bases. This CDR3 reads CASTRGDRASTDTQYF. The CDR3 DNA sequence: TGCGCCAGCACGCGGGGGGATCGTGCTAGCACAGATACGCAGTATTTT.

V is TRBV7-6 and J is TRBJ1-3; a weak D match, TRBD1 (5 bases). V dropped 5 bases and J dropped 0 bases, with 8 bases sitting between them. Germline lookup yields CDR1 SGHVS and CDR2 FNYEAQ. This CDR3 is 14 amino acids long. The CDR3 DNA reads as TGTGCCAGCAGCCTCGACAGCTCTGGAAACACCATATATTTT. This translates into CASSLDSSGNTIYF.

In this sample, this clone turned up once. The CDR3 sequence: CASSVDGQANQPQHF. The CDR3 bases are TGTGCCAGCAGCGTTGACGGACAGGCCAATCAGCCCCAGCATTTT. The J gene is TRBJ1-5, the V gene TRBV9; 7 bases are shared with TRBD1. V was pared by 2 bases and J by 3 bases, with 5 bases of the junction left unmatched. Germline V lookup: CDR1 SGDLS, CDR2 YYNGEE. CDR3 length: 15 amino acids.

CDR3 DNA sequence: TGTGCCAGCAGCTCGCTTAGCGGCCGGGGGTACAATGAGCAGTTCTTC. It encodes CASSSLSGRGYNEQFF. The chain recombines TRBV5-6 with TRBJ2-1; tentatively, D is TRBD2 (6 bases). V gave up 3 bases and J gave up 4 bases, with 17 bases separating them. The CDR3 contains 16 residues. Per germline, CDR1 SGHDT and CDR2 YYEEEE.

Only one count was recorded for this clone. The J gene is TRBJ2-3, the V gene TRBV12-5; D perhaps matches TRBD1 (6 bases). Germline assignment: CDR1 LGHNT and CDR2 FRNRAP. The CDR3 covers 14 residues. Trimming shortened V by 9 bases and J by 2 bases, and 15 bases separated the two germline ends. The CDR3 loop reads CASADRQDTDTQYF. Written as DNA, the CDR3 is TGTGCTAGCGCGGACAGACAAGACACAGATACGCAGTATTTT.

V gene TRBV6-5 combines with J gene TRBJ2-1, with TRBD2 identical over 13 bases. There are 15 residues in the CDR3. Trimming removed 6 bases from V and 7 bases from J; junction bases left unmatched: 6. CDR1 is MNHEY, CDR2 SVGAGI, per germline. CDR3 in amino acids: CASSPGLAGVNEQFF. The DNA for the CDR3 is TGTGCCAGCAGCCCTGGACTAGCGGGAGTGAATGAGCAGTTCTTC.

This clone was seen only once. This chain links TRBV4-1 with TRBJ2-2, with 10 nucleotides matching TRBD1. This CDR3 contains 18 residues. The J segment lost 5 bases and the V segment lost 1 base, leaving 10 bases of the junction unmatched. Germline assignment: CDR1 MGHRA and CDR2 YSYEKL. CDR3 in amino acids: CASSQGPTGGLKTGELFF. CDR3 nucleotides: TGCGCCAGCAGCCAAGGACCGACAGGGGGCTTGAAAACCGGGGAGCTGTTTTTT.

The rearrangement joins TRBV9 to TRBJ2-5, with TRBD1 matching over 7 bases. V was pared by 4 bases and J by 5 bases, with 11 bases of the junction left unmatched. The germline gives CDR1 SGDLS, CDR2 YYNGEE. The CDR3 consists of 15 residues. The CDR3 DNA reads TGTGCCAGCAGCCCTCGACAGGGTTTGAGTGAGACCCAGTACTTC. Translation gives CASSPRQGLSETQYF. Together with reference TRBV9 and TRBJ2-5, the CDR3 gives the full variable domain: DSGVTQTPKHLITATGQRVTLRCSPRSGDLSVYWYQQSLDQGLQFLIQYYNGEERAKGNILERFSAQQFPDLHSELNLSSLELGDSALYFCASSPRQGLSETQYFGPGTRLLVL.

Remarks on this clone: Relative to the germline gene, one junction end is altered; a read error may explain this. This chain uses TRBV19 with TRBJ2-7; 7 positions match TRBD1. From germline, CDR1 is LNHDA and CDR2 SQIVND (reference sequence). There are 15 residues in the CDR3. The CDR3 coding sequence is TGTGCCAGTAGCATAGGACAGGCCCTTACCTACGAGCAGTACTTC. It codes for CASSIGQALTYEQYF.

The genes are TRBV28 and TRBJ2-2; 8 bases align to TRBD2. V was clipped by 4 bases and J by 5 bases; unmatched bases: 3. The CDR3 runs 14 residues. Per the germline V gene, CDR1 is MDHEN and CDR2 is SYDVKM. This chain's CDR3 is CASSYSSGTGELFF. CDR3 DNA: TGTGCCAGCAGTTATTCTAGCGGGACCGGGGAGCTGTTTTTT.

There are a few counts of this clone. The chain recombines TRBV4-1 with TRBJ2-7; 7 nucleotides line up with TRBD1. CDR1 is MGHRA and CDR2 is YSYEKL in the germline V gene. Trimming removed 4 bases from V and 3 bases from J; junction bases left unmatched: 9. There are 15 residues in the CDR3. Here the CDR3 DNA reads TGCGCCAGCAGCCGGGACGACAGGGCCTTCTACGAGCAGTACTTC. It translates to CASSRDDRAFYEQYF.

In this sample, this clone turned up once. The V gene is TRBV2, the J gene TRBJ2-1; 8 positions match TRBD2. Trimming took 4 bases from V and 0 from J; bases not matched to a gene: 2. This CDR3 has 15 amino acids. Looked up from germline, CDR1 is SNHLY and CDR2 is FYNNEI. The chain's CDR3 is CASSVAGSSYNEQFF. CDR3 DNA sequence: TGTGCCAGCAGTGTAGCGGGGAGCTCCTACAATGAGCAGTTCTTC.

A remark on this clone: The same CDR3 is also encoded by other DNA sequences in this sample. This chain links TRBV2 with TRBJ2-5; TRBD2 aligns across 8 bases. CDR1 SNHLY and CDR2 FYNNEI come from the germline V gene. The CDR3 loop spans 13 amino acids. With V trimmed by 4 bases and J by 5 bases, 3 bases remained unmatched. The CDR3: CASSGLARETQYF. The CDR3 nucleotides read TGTGCCAGCAGTGGACTAGCGCGCGAGACCCAGTACTTC.

The chain carries TRBV6-5 and TRBJ2-7, with TRBD2 matching over 11 bases. Trimming at V came to 6 bases and at J to 3 bases, leaving 4 bases not matched to a gene. This CDR3 has 14 residues. CDR1 is MNHEY and CDR2 is SVGAGI in the germline V gene. CDR3 in DNA: TGTGCCAGCAGACAAACTAGCGGGGGCTACGAGCAGTACTTC. Amino acid sequence: CASRQTSGGYEQYF.

The rearrangement joins TRBV9 to TRBJ2-2; 7 nucleotides align to TRBD2. CDR1 and CDR2 from the germline V gene are SGDLS and YYNGEE. The CDR3 spans 16 residues. J lost 0 bases, V lost 9 bases, and 11 bases had no gene match. The chain's CDR3 is CATSVGGSPNTGELFF. The CDR3 DNA follows: TGTGCCACTTCCGTGGGAGGGTCCCCGAACACCGGGGAGCTGTTTTTT.

This clone turned up a few times. The J gene is TRBJ1-2, the V gene TRBV6-1, with 7 nucleotides matching TRBD1. The V gene's germline CDR1 is MNHNS and CDR2 SASEGT. The V and J ends lost 6 bases and 4 bases, in that order; junction bases with no gene match: 11. This CDR3 region has 15 residues. This chain's CDR3 is CASSVTGDGTYGYTF. DNA of the CDR3: TGTGCCAGCAGCGTCACAGGGGATGGGACCTATGGCTACACCTTC.

The sample holds a few counts of this clone. J is TRBJ2-7 and V is TRBV7-2; TRBD2 matches 9 bases. With 5 bases clipped from V and 2 bases from J, the junction kept 7 bases outside the gene matches. CDR1 and CDR2 from the germline V gene are SGHTA and FQGNSA. The CDR3 consists of 15 residues. Here the CDR3 reads CASSPSGTNTYEQYF. The CDR3, as DNA: TGTGCCAGCAGCCCTAGCGGGACCAATACCTACGAGCAGTACTTC.

The V gene is TRBV28, the J gene TRBJ2-2; possible D gene TRBD1, 5 bases. Trimming cost V 10 bases and J 0 bases, with 15 bases left between them. This CDR3 is built from 15 residues. Germline assignment: CDR1 MDHEN and CDR2 SYDVKM. The DNA of the CDR3 is TGTGCCACCAAGAAGGGGCGTGCGAACACCGGGGAGCTGTTTTTT. Residues: CATKKGRANTGELFF.

The V gene is TRBV7-8, the J gene TRBJ1-5, with D perhaps TRBD1 (6 bases). The CDR3 is 15 amino acids. V was trimmed by 7 bases and J by 1 base, leaving 14 bases between them. Per the germline V gene, CDR1 is SGHVS and CDR2 is FQNEAQ. The CDR3 sequence is CASKDRLLSNQPQHF. CDR3 in DNA: TGTGCCAGCAAAGACAGGCTCCTGAGCAATCAGCCCCAGCATTTT. Full variable domain (missing parts from reference TRBV7-8 and TRBJ1-5): GAGVSQSPRYKVAKRGQDVALRCDPISGHVSLFWYQQALGQGPEFLTYFQNEAQLDKSGLPSDRFFAERPEGSVSTLKIQRTQQEDSAVYLCASKDRLLSNQPQHFGDGTRLSIL.

This rearrangement joins TRBV19 to TRBJ2-4; 9 nucleotides line up with TRBD2. CDR1 and CDR2 from the germline V gene are LNHDA and SQIVND (reference sequence). Losses at the gene ends were 5 bases for V and 12 bases for J; bases not matched to a gene: 14. CDR3 size: 15 residues. The chain's CDR3 is CASSPVGSGSDSQYF. The CDR3 bases are TGTGCCAGTAGTCCTGTTGGTAGCGGGAGTGACAGTCAGTACTTC.

The chain uses TRBV7-3 and TRBJ2-1; tentative D call: TRBD1 (6 bases). Trimming pared 5 bases from V and 4 bases from J, leaving 15 bases between. The germline CDR1 and CDR2 sequences are SGHTA and FQGTGA. The CDR3 is 15 residues long. CDR3 sequence reads: CASSPNSQGYNEQFF. The CDR3 region has the DNA TGTGCCAGCAGCCCAAACTCACAGGGTTACAATGAGCAGTTCTTC.

The V gene is TRBV4-1, the J gene TRBJ1-5; 8 bases map to TRBD1. After removal of 4 bases from V and 0 bases from J, the junction contained 2 bases not matched to a gene. This CDR3 is built from 15 residues. Germline CDR1 and CDR2: MGHRA and YSYEKL. The CDR3 region has the DNA TGCGCCAGCAGCCGACAGGGGTATAGCAATCAGCCCCAGCATTTT. Translated, it gives CASSRQGYSNQPQHF.

V gene TRBV7-8 combines with J gene TRBJ2-1, with 10 bases matching TRBD2. The CDR3 has 15 amino acids. The V and J ends lost 5 bases and 10 bases, in that order; junction bases with no gene match: 11. The V gene's germline CDR1 is SGHVS and CDR2 FQNEAQ. The CDR3, as DNA: TGTGCCAGCAGCCCAACGAGCGGGAGGGCCGGGGAGCAGTTCTTC. It encodes CASSPTSGRAGEQFF.